Listed below are T cell receptor beta chains from one sample, sequenced in a study of CD8 T cells in ankylosing spondylitis. In TCRdb, the 5' RACE reads were re-called with MiXCR into one record per CDR3 protein. This table holds about 420,000 distinct CDR3 sequences, 20% to 25% found once. Sequenced input: blood, either unsorted or a sorted T cell fraction (not recorded which). The origin of the receptors is a male donor with ankylosing spondylitis. The CDR3 runs from the conserved cysteine through the conserved F or W. A D gene is named only where the DNA matches it firmly. Part of the rows lack a size; the others show once, few, many or a class for expanded clones.

d_gene	abundance	v_gene	len	j_gene	CDR3aa	CDR3nt
NA	few	TRBV3-1	12	TRBJ2-2	CASSPLAGELFF	TGTGCCAGCAGCCCTCTCGCCGGGGAGCTGTTTTTT
NA	few	TRBV7-2	16	TRBJ2-1	CASSSEAGVPYNEQFF	TGTGCCAGCAGCTCAGAGGCAGGGGTCCCCTACAATGAGCAGTTCTTC
TRBD1	few	TRBV7-9	14	TRBJ2-7	CASTRGSPGYEQYF	TGTGCCAGCACCAGGGGGTCCCCCGGCTACGAGCAGTACTTC
TRBD2	NA	TRBV29-1	16	TRBJ2-1	CSVERTSGGWGNEQFF	TGCAGCGTTGAAAGGACTAGCGGGGGGTGGGGGAATGAGCAGTTCTTC
NA	few	TRBV12-3/TRBV12-4	15	TRBJ2-3	CASSFGGEQGDTQYF	TGTGCCAGCAGTTTCGGGGGGGAACAGGGGGATACGCAGTATTTT
NA	NA	TRBV27	14	TRBJ1-6	CASSWRGGNSPLHF	TGTGCCAGCAGTTGGAGGGGAGGCAATTCACCCCTCCACTTT
TRBD1	many	TRBV12-3/TRBV12-4	13	TRBJ1-1	CASSLTGQLEAFF	TGTGCCAGCTCCCTGACGGGACAGTTGGAAGCTTTCTTT
NA	few	TRBV20-1	15	TRBJ1-5	CSADLIGIGNQPQHF	TGCAGTGCTGACCTCATTGGGATCGGCAATCAGCCCCAGCATTTT
NA	once	TRBV20-1	12	TRBJ2-7	CSVRGSTYEQYF	TGCAGTGTCAGGGGTTCTACCTACGAGCAGTACTTC
NA	few	TRBV12-3/TRBV12-4	14	TRBJ2-2	CASRAQERGGELFF	TGTGCCAGCAGGGCACAGGAGAGGGGCGGGGAGCTGTTTTTT
NA	NA	TRBV28	14	TRBJ2-2	CASSFGGQTGELFF	TGTGCCAGCAGTTTCGGAGGGCAAACCGGGGAGCTGTTTTTT
NA	few	TRBV20-1	14	TRBJ2-2	CSARAGQNTGELFF	TGCAGTGCTAGAGCGGGCCAGAACACCGGGGAGCTGTTTTTT
NA	few	TRBV29-1	13	TRBJ2-1	CSVSRGIKDEQFF	TGCAGCGTTTCTAGAGGGATCAAGGATGAGCAGTTCTTC
TRBD2	few	TRBV29-1	13	TRBJ2-7	CSVLLAGGHEQYF	TGCAGCGTCCTCCTAGCGGGAGGGCACGAGCAGTACTTC
TRBD1	NA	TRBV30	14	TRBJ2-7	CAWKQDRTSYEQYF	TGTGCCTGGAAACAGGACAGGACCTCCTACGAGCAGTACTTC
TRBD2	few	TRBV6-4	15	TRBJ2-3	CASSRLAGTTDTQYF	TGTGCCAGCAGTAGACTAGCGGGAACCACAGATACGCAGTATTTT
TRBD1	NA	TRBV3-1	14	TRBJ1-1	CASSRRTGANEAFF	TGTGCCAGCAGCCGCAGGACAGGGGCTAATGAAGCTTTCTTT
NA	NA	TRBV3-1	14	TRBJ1-5	CASSQGQPNQPQHF	TGTGCCAGCAGCCAGGGTCAGCCGAATCAGCCCCAGCATTTT
TRBD2	few	TRBV5-1	20	TRBJ2-2	CASSSGTSGASVLDTGELFF	TGCGCCAGCAGCTCTGGGACTAGCGGAGCCAGTGTGTTGGACACCGGGGAGCTGTTTTTT
NA	NA	TRBV3-1	14	TRBJ1-2	CASSQGSHGYGYTF	TGTGCCAGCAGCCAAGGATCGCACGGATATGGCTACACCTTC
TRBD1	once	TRBV25-1	15	TRBJ2-2	CASRPTGGEGGELFF	TGTGCCAGCAGGCCGACAGGGGGCGAGGGCGGGGAGCTGTTTTTT
NA	few	TRBV5-1	13	TRBJ2-1	CASSLGTTRRQFF	TGCGCCAGCAGCCTTGGGACAACGCGGCGGCAGTTCTTC
TRBD2	few	TRBV5-6	17	TRBJ2-7	CASSTRLAGAPGRQQYF	TGTGCCAGCAGCACCCGACTAGCGGGAGCCCCGGGGAGGCAGCAGTACTTC
TRBD1	few	TRBV7-2	15	TRBJ2-4	CASSSRGIAKNIQYF	TGTGCCAGCAGCTCCAGGGGGATAGCCAAAAACATTCAGTACTTC
NA	NA	TRBV28	12	TRBJ1-1	CASSLSDRRAFF	TGTGCCAGCAGTTTATCCGACCGGCGGGCTTTCTTT
TRBD1	many	TRBV11-2	12	TRBJ1-5	CASSATGSPQHF	TGTGCCAGCAGCGCGACAGGGTCGCCCCAGCATTTT
NA	NA	TRBV28	13	TRBJ2-7	CASSLGSRYEQYF	TGTGCCAGCAGTTTAGGGTCCAGGTACGAGCAGTACTTC
TRBD2	few	TRBV20-1	13	TRBJ2-3	CSARREVSDTQYF	TGCAGTGCTAGGCGGGAGGTTTCTGATACGCAGTATTTT
NA	many	TRBV12-3/TRBV12-4	16	TRBJ2-7	CASSLAQVGSPHEQYF	TGTGCCAGCAGTTTAGCGCAGGTCGGGAGCCCCCACGAGCAGTACTTC